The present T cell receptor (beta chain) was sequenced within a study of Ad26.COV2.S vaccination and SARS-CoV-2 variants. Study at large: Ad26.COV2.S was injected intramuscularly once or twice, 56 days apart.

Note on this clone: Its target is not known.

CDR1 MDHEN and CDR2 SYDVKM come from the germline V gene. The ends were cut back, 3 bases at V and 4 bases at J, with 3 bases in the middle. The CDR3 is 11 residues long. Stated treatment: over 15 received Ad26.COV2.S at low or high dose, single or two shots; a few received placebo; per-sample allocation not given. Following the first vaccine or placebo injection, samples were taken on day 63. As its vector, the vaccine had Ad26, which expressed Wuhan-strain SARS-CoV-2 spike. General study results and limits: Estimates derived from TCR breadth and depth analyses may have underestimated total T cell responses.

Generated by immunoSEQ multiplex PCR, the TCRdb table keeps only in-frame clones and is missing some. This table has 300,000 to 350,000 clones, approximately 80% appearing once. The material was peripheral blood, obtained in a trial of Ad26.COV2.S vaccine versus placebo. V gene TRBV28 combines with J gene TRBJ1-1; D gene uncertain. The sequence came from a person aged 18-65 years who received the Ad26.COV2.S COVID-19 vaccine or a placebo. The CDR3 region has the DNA TGTGCCAGCAGTTTGACCACTGAAGCTTTCTTT. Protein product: CASSLTTEAFF.